This note documents a single T cell receptor (beta chain) sequence. The antigen this receptor binds is unknown. Base qualities are not recorded, but no much larger clone differs from it by a single base. The entry originates in a study of human T cells and chemical hapten exposure (dated by TCRdb to the early 2020s). Study-level background: For sensitization, 2% DPC in acetone was applied to a roughly 2 cm by roughly 2 cm area of upper inner arm skin. Throughout the approximately 25-week study period, patients were also given weekly therapeutic DPC doses on the scalp. Patch testing was performed on the upper back with Finn chambers containing 0.01% DPC, and the patch tests were scored after 6 days according to International Contact Dermatitis Research Group standards. Most of the patients in the cohort were female, and the cohort covered alopecia areata with under or over 50% scalp involvement, alopecia totalis and alopecia universalis. The libraries were sequenced as a pool, and the TCR yield per sample differed mostly because of small variations in library volumes within the pool. The study tracked peripheral blood TCR repertoire changes in vivo during primary and secondary sensitization to the hapten diphenylcyclopropenone (DPC) in alopecia patients. Blood samples were taken from patients before sensitization (week 0) and at 2, 6 and about 24 weeks after DPC sensitization. Blood for TCR sequencing was provided by twenty-nine alopecia patients at one to four time points (pre-sensitization, 2, 6 and 24 weeks). What the study reported, not specific to this receptor: Because every patient had alopecia, a presumed autoimmune disease, the patients' immune response might differ from that of healthy individuals. A positive correlation was found between the number of PT1 expanded TCRs and patch test score, with significance reached at thresholds 8, 16 and 32 but not 4. After repeated subsampling, the strength of the expansion versus patch-test correlation and the threshold at which it became significant changed. The number of TCRs above 1 in 1000 frequency did not change with DPC sensitization; there was no evidence of global repertoire structure alterations. Significantly more large CDR3 similarity clusters were formed by expanded TCRs than by pre-sensitization or healthy control sets, consistent with antigen-driven responses.

This specimen's time point label, per the study, means: patch test 2, 6 weeks after DPC sensitization. The intended sense of this specimen's treatment or condition label: therapeutic diphenylcyclopropenone sensitization with weekly scalp DPC. At each patch-test visit, blood was drawn before the patch test was applied. Patients were eligible if aged 18 to 70, diagnosed with alopecia and judged suitable for DPC therapy, and pregnant patients were excluded. Total RNA was extracted from unfractionated whole blood that had been collected in Tempus Blood RNA tubes. Per the germline V gene, MGHRA is the CDR1 and YSYEKL is the CDR2. Measured from the cysteine to the phenylalanine, the CDR3 is 13 residues long. Kept here is only the CDR3 DNA, which spans 39 bases and is read in frame from base 1. V lost 3 bases and J lost 2 bases; the stretch between them is 6 bases long. Library creation used RACE. The listed sequencing device is NextSeq 500. During library preparation, unique molecular identifiers were attached to individual cDNA molecules so that TCRs could be counted in a quantitative, reproducible way. Each blood RNA sample was used to sequence both TCR alpha and TCR beta chains. As for how the authors treated the data: The median number of TCRs per sample was some 100,000, ranging from roughly 20,000 to 700,000. V, J and CDR3 annotation of the TCR reads was carried out using the Decombinator software suite. To make PS versus PT1 abundance plots, every sample was subsampled to the same number of TCRs (28,000). Expanded TCRs were defined as absent before sensitization and observed at least eight times at the 2-week time point. TCRdb reanalyzed the raw reads on its own, using fastp at Q25 for trimming and MiXCR for clone calling, and kept in-frame beta chains. Entries are consolidated by CDR3 protein sequence, retaining the most common genes and DNA. Clone size and V and J calls follow TCRdb, not the original study. The sample yields more than 75,000 distinct CDR3 sequences; about 10% were counted once. The ten largest make up approximately 2.5% of the sample.

The sample here was whole blood, taken in connection with sensitization to the hapten diphenylcyclopropenone (DPC). The V and J genes are TRBV4-1 and TRBJ2-3; too little of a D gene remains to name it. This receptor was taken from a woman in her twenties or thirties with alopecia areata. Some clones in this sample may be carry-over from other donors' samples. The CDR3 reads CASSQELTDTQYF. At the DNA level, the sequence is TGCGCCAGCAGCCAGGAGCTCACAGATACGCAGTATTTT.